There are a few counts of the clone carrying this T cell receptor (beta chain). Those enrolled, adults aged roughly 18 to 95 years, came from about two dozen US areas. Sequencing used immunoSEQ multiplex PCR; TCRdb keeps in-frame clones, though not all of them. The table shows around 250,000 clones, with around 80% occurring only once. This sample was included in a study of blood T cell repertoires in COVID-19. Study overall: Sites across the United States, Italy and Spain contributed samples from acute and convalescent COVID-19. T cells, B-cell-depleted T cells, or PBMCs supplied cDNA or gDNA.

The source of this sequence is a man aged 25 to 40 with acute COVID-19. Sequencing was done on a sample of PBMCs or T cells enriched from blood (not recorded which).

Here the CDR3 DNA reads TGTGCCAGTAGAGTCCGGGACATCCTCACCTTC. Translating it yields CASRVRDILTF. This chain connects TRBV19 to TRBJ1-2; tentatively, D is TRBD1 (6 bases). The CDR3 has 11 residues. From germline, CDR1 is LNHDA and CDR2 SQIVND (reference sequence). V shed 6 bases and J shed 13 bases, with 15 bases lying between them.